This T cell receptor (beta chain) appears in the sequencing data of a study of T cell responses to AZD1222 COVID-19 vaccine (dated by TCRdb to about 2021). In terms of the full investigation: A total of roughly 240 trial participants underwent TCR sequencing, of whom 200 to 220 received two doses of AZD1222 and about 25 received two doses of the MenACWY control vaccine. Enrollment into the trials was organized by age into subgroups of 18-55, 56-69 and 70-plus years, and those subgroups contained about 160, 30 and 59 TCR-sequenced participants, respectively.

This clone came up once. Its cognate antigen has yet to be identified. Base-call qualities are not available, and no considerably larger clone is one nucleotide away. Overall study results and their limits: CD4 TCRs associated with the vaccine covered the entire spike protein, and the dominant responses were in regions 160-218 and 743-854. Because no day 14 peak-response samples were available, repertoires were characterized only after the peak T cell response. In the small 56-69-year group, the increase in depth fell short of significance, most likely because of low power. Reportedly, almost half of the unique spike-specific TCRs recognized epitopes lying outside the regions that are mutated in the B.1.351 and B.1.1.7 variants. Participants were mostly white British, with more females than males. The authors suggested clonal diversity may have been underestimated. Conclusions about previously exposed vaccinees were limited because only a handful of AZD1222 recipients were SARS-CoV-2 seropositive at baseline. After two AZD1222 doses, both the breadth and the depth of spike-specific TCRs were significantly higher than at day 0 and than in MenACWY recipients.

The time point label of this sample denotes: about 28 days (+/-7) after the second vaccine dose. AZD1222 recipients whose second dose came at about 4 weeks and those whose second dose came at about 12 weeks were combined into one group, since spike-specific TCR depth and breadth did not differ between the two schedules. The vaccinee samples were drawn from two UK trials, COV001 and COV002, one of which was a single-blind randomized controlled phase 2/3 trial testing AZD1222 (ChAdOx1 nCoV-19) in healthy adults. For TCRbeta chain sequencing, PBMC samples were collected from trial participants at day 0 and at day 28 after the second dose. The CDR3 regions of human TCRbeta chains were subjected to immunosequencing. Concerning the study's data processing: Repertoire TCRs were checked for matches against a reference library of SARS-CoV-2-specific TCRs that had been generated using the MIRA antigen-specificity platform. Breadth meant the fraction of unique TCRs that were SARS-CoV-2-associated, whereas depth meant the fraction of total T cells that were SARS-CoV-2-associated. Using the MIRA data, each spike-specific TCR was assigned both to the spike region to which the TCR was reactive and to a CD4 or CD8 class. Log10-transformed breadth and depth values were compared by one-way ANOVA with Sidak's multiple comparisons tests. TCRdb limited this immuneACCESS table to in-frame rearrangements with V and J called. A share of clones is missing; checked studies link under half to unresolved V genes, and the rest is unexplained. The V and J calls and clone size come from that table; D and trimming were worked out from the DNA. The sample records approximately 150,000 clones, approximately 94% of which are singletons. Together, the top ten hold 5.1% of the sample.

The CDR3 holds 14 amino acids from the cysteine to the phenylalanine. CDR3 DNA is the only sequence kept; it has 42 bases, read in frame from the first base. The germline V gene provides CDR1 MNHEY and CDR2 SVGAGI. The sample here was peripheral blood, taken 28 days after the second AZD1222 dose. The sequence was obtained from an adult who received the AZD1222 COVID-19 vaccine. The sequence links TRBV6-5 to TRBJ1-1; confidence is insufficient to name the D gene. The bases are TGTGACTTCAACCGGGCCAGTGTGAACACTGAAGCTTTCTTT. Its product reads: CDFNRASVNTEAFF.